This T cell receptor (beta chain) was captured by sequencing in a study of blood T cell repertoires in COVID-19. Turning to the study itself: Samples taken during acute and convalescent COVID-19 were collected in the United States, Italy and Spain. The cDNA or gDNA used as material had been derived from T cells, B-cell-depleted T cells, or PBMCs.

Original processing notes: Amplification of reference gene primers was used by the study to estimate nucleated cell counts. Using immunoSEQ multiplex PCR, the repertoire was profiled, and TCRdb retains in-frame clones only, with some absent. The V and J calls and clone size are taken from that table; D and trimming were inferred from the DNA. The table includes approximately 180,000 clones, roughly 87% detected once. Germline V gene sequence: CDR1 MNHEY, CDR2 SMNVEV (reference sequence). V lost 5 bases to trimming and J lost 3 bases, with 19 bases between them. The CDR3 totals 16 residues. This clonotype was obtained from a woman between 45 and 60 years old with acute or convalescent COVID-19. The sequencing input was peripheral blood. J is TRBJ1-1 and V is TRBV27; perhaps TRBD1 as D (5 bases). The CDR3 sequence is CASSIMTALRDTEAFF. The CDR3, as DNA: TGTGCCAGCAGTATTATGACAGCCCTAAGGGACACTGAAGCTTTCTTT.